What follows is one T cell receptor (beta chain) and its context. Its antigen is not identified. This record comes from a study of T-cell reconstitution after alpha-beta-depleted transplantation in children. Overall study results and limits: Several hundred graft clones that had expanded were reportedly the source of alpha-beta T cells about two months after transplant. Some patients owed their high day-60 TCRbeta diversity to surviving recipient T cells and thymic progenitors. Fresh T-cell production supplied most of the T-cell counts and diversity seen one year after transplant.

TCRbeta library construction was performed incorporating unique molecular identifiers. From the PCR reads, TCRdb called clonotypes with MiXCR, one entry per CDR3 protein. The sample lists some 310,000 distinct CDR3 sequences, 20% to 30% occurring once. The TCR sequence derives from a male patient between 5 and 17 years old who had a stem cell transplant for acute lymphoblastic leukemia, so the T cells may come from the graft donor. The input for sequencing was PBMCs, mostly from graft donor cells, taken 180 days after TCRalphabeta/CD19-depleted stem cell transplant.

CDR3 region: CASSSIAESSYEQYF. CDR3 DNA: TGTGCCAGCAGTTCCATAGCGGAGAGCTCCTACGAGCAGTACTTC. The chain combines TRBV6-2 or TRBV6-3 with TRBJ2-7; weak D call: TRBD2 (6 bases). V lost 4 bases and J lost 0, with 13 bases in between. Germline V lookup: CDR1 MNHEY, CDR2 SVGEGT. The CDR3 has 15 amino acids.